A single sample is the source of the 14 T cell receptor beta chains below, sequenced in a study of cytomegalovirus exposure and HLA in healthy donors. Vbeta (60) and Jbeta (13) primers were used in the PCR. The method was immunoSEQ multiplex PCR; TCRdb's version includes in-frame clones alone and lacks a portion of them. The table shows 150,000 to 190,000 clones, with 80% to 90% occurring only once. The sample comprised PBMCs. These TCRs come from a woman younger than 30 in good health and CMV-seronegative.

About this clone itself: At one end, the junction sequence differs from germline, possibly due to a read error. This CDR3 is also generated by other DNA sequences in the sample. This chain connects TRBV5-1 to TRBJ2-7, with a tentative D call TRBD2 (6 bases). The CDR3 contains 15 residues. CDR1 is SGHRS and CDR2 is YFSETQ in the germline V gene. CDR3 amino acids: CASSLERRDFDEQYF. The CDR3 DNA is TGCGCCAGCAGCTTGGAACGGAGGGATTTCGACGAGCAATACTTC. Variable domain in full (rest from reference TRBV5-1 and TRBJ2-7): KAGVTQTPRYLIKTRGQQVTLSCSPISGHRSVSWYQQTPGQGLQFLFEYFSETQRNKGNFPGRFSGRQFSNSRSEMNVSTLELGDSALYLCASSLERRDFDEQYFGPGTRLTVT.

V gene TRBV28 combines with J gene TRBJ1-3; D is unclear. The CDR3 is 11 residues long. The V end was cut by 7 bases, the J end by 8 bases, with 9 bases between. Germline CDR1 and CDR2: MDHEN and SYDVKM. CDR3 protein: CASNEGHTIYF. Written as DNA, the CDR3 is TGTGCCAGCAATGAGGGTCACACCATATATTTT.

For this clone: Other DNA sequences in this sample translate to the same CDR3. The chain is built from TRBV28 and TRBJ1-5; 10 bases align to TRBD1. The trim removed 6 bases at V and 2 bases at J, leaving 4 bases unmatched. Germline CDR1 MDHEN, CDR2 SYDVKM. This CDR3 spans 15 amino acids. CDR3 sequence (DNA): TGTGCCAGCAGCTCCGGACAGGGGGGCAATCAGCCCCAGCATTTT. Protein product: CASSSGQGGNQPQHF.

J is TRBJ2-7 and V is TRBV6-5, with TRBD2 identical over 7 bases. V dropped 6 bases and J dropped 2; count of bases not matched to a gene: 7. The CDR3 is 14 amino acids. In germline, CDR1 is MNHEY, CDR2 SVGAGI. The CDR3 DNA is TGTGCCAGCAGCCCCGGGGAGGGTCCCTACGAGCAGTACTTC. Protein product: CASSPGEGPYEQYF.

The J gene is TRBJ2-7, the V gene TRBV27, with TRBD2 as a possible D gene (6 bases). This CDR3 has 15 amino acids. Germline assignment: CDR1 MNHEY and CDR2 SMNVEV (reference sequence). V gave up 4 bases and J gave up 3 bases, with 16 bases separating them. In nucleotides, the CDR3 is TGTGCCAGCAGTTCAATGGGGGGAGACAGCTACGAGCAGTACTTC. Its translation: CASSSMGGDSYEQYF.

This clone was detected only a few times. CDR3 coding DNA: TGTGCCAGTAGTACCTACAGGGGGCGCGGGACCGGGGAGCTGTTTTTT. As protein: CASSTYRGRGTGELFF. The rearrangement uses TRBV19 and TRBJ2-2; 9 bases are a match to TRBD1. With V trimmed by 4 bases and J by 5 bases, 8 bases remained unmatched. This CDR3 region has 16 residues. Germline lookup yields CDR1 LNHDA and CDR2 SQIVND (reference sequence).

V usage is TRBV6-4 and J usage is TRBJ1-5; the match to TRBD1 covers 9 bases. Germline CDR1 and CDR2: MRHNA and SNTAGT. Trimming removed 7 bases from V and 2 bases from J; junction bases left unmatched: 9. This CDR3 is 16 amino acids long. The CDR3 protein is CASKTTGGFGNQPQHF. As DNA, the CDR3 is TGTGCCAGCAAGACAACAGGGGGCTTTGGCAATCAGCCCCAGCATTTT.

J is TRBJ1-4 and V is TRBV7-8, with a weak D call TRBD1 (6 bases). Germline V gene lookup returns CDR1 SGHVS and CDR2 FQNEAQ. V was trimmed by 5 bases and J by 5 bases, leaving 9 bases between them. This CDR3 has 13 residues. CDR3 region: CASSIDRNEKLFF. The CDR3 DNA reads TGTGCCAGCAGCATCGACAGGAATGAAAAACTGTTTTTT.

This sequence joins TRBV30 and TRBJ2-7, with TRBD2 matching 9 bases. Germline V lookup: CDR1 GTSNPN, CDR2 SVGIG (reference sequence). The CDR3 consists of 13 residues. J lost 0 bases, V lost 5 bases, and 2 bases had no gene match. CDR3 in amino acids: CAWGGGVSYEQYF. For the CDR3, the DNA is TGTGCCTGGGGCGGGGGGGTCTCCTACGAGCAGTACTTC.

The J gene is TRBJ2-2, the V gene TRBV4-1; 8 bases match TRBD2. Germline CDR1 MGHRA, CDR2 YSYEKL. The V and J ends lost 5 bases and 4 bases, in that order; junction bases with no gene match: 15. CDR3 length: 18 amino acids. DNA of the CDR3: TGCGCCAGCAGCTTTCGGGGGGGACGGGAGTCAAGCACCGGGGAGCTGTTTTTT. Translated, it gives CASSFRGGRESSTGELFF.

The chain uses TRBV10-1 and TRBJ2-3; TRBD2 is a possible D gene (7 bases). This CDR3 has 18 amino acids. Between the trimmed V and J ends, which lost 0 bases and 3 bases, there was a span of 19 bases. CDR1 is WNHNN, CDR2 SYGVQD, per germline (reference sequence). In DNA, the CDR3 is TGCGCCAGCAGTGAGTCGACCGGGGGGCGAGGGGGAACAGATACGCAGTATTTT. It encodes CASSESTGGRGGTDTQYF.

The V and J genes are TRBV29-1 and TRBJ2-1; D might be TRBD1 (5 bases). Trimming cost V 4 bases and J 9 bases, with 16 bases left between them. Germline V CDR1 and CDR2: SQVTM, ANQGSEA. The CDR3 has 13 amino acids. The CDR3: CSVGTSFGSEQFF. CDR3 bases: TGCAGCGTTGGGACATCATTTGGGTCTGAGCAGTTCTTC.

Concerning this clone itself: This sample includes further DNA sequences coding for the same CDR3. This chain uses TRBV4-3 with TRBJ2-6; tentatively, D is TRBD2 (5 bases). This CDR3 has 16 amino acids. Looked up from germline, CDR1 is LGHNA and CDR2 is YSLEER. V was shortened by 0 bases and J by 0 bases, with 6 bases between the two germline ends. CDR3 in amino acids: CASSQDRGSGANVLTF. The CDR3 nucleotides read TGCGCCAGCAGCCAAGATCGGGGCTCTGGGGCCAACGTCCTGACTTTC.

The genes are TRBV5-4 and TRBJ2-1, with 13 bases identical to TRBD2. There are 16 residues in the CDR3. Per the germline V gene, CDR1 is SGHNT and CDR2 is YYREEE (reference sequence). J was trimmed by 7 bases and V by 0 bases; bases with no gene match: 4. The CDR3 DNA reads as TGTGCCAGCAGCTTGGTCCGACTAGCGGGGGGAAATGAGCAGTTCTTC. Translation: CASSLVRLAGGNEQFF. Supplemented by reference TRBV5-4 and TRBJ2-1, the full variable domain reads ETGVTQSPTHLIKTRGQQVTLRCSSQSGHNTVSWYQQALGQGPQFIFQYYREEENGRGNFPPRFSGLQFPNYSSELNVNALELDDSALYLCASSLVRLAGGNEQFFGPGTRLTVL.